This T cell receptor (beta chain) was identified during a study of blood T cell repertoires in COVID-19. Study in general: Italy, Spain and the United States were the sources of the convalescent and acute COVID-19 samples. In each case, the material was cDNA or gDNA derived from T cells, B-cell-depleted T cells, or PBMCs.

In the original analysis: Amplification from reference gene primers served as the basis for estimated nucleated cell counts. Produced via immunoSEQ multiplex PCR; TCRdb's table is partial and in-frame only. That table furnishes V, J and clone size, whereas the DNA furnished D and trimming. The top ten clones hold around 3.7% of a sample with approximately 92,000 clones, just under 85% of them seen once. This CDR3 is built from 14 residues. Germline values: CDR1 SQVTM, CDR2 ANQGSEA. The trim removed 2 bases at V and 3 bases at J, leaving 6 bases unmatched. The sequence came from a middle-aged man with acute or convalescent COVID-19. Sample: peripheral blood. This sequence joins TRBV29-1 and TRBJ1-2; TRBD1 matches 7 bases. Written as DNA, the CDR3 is TGCAGCGTTGAACCGACAGGGTCGGACTATGGCTACACCTTC. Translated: CSVEPTGSDYGYTF.